The T cell receptor beta chain described here comes from a study of blood T cell repertoires in COVID-19. Study in general: From the United States, Italy and Spain came samples of acute and convalescent COVID-19. T cells, B-cell-depleted T cells, or PBMCs provided the cDNA or gDNA that served as material.

Patients from Seattle were sampled longitudinally, starting during active infection. Per the study methods: The authors estimated nucleated cell counts from reference gene primer amplification. The table came from immunoSEQ multiplex PCR; TCRdb's copy has only in-frame clones and leaves some out. V and J calls and clone size are given by that table; D and trimming were obtained from the DNA. The sample holds approximately 230,000 clones, about 91% seen once. This CDR3 region has 15 residues. Germline CDR1 is LGHNA and CDR2 is YNFKEQ. V was clipped by 0 bases and J by 8 bases, with 13 bases between them.

The origin of this receptor is a woman aged 25 to 39 with COVID-19, enrolled during active disease. The sample comprised peripheral blood. V is TRBV4-2 and J is TRBJ1-4; no clear D. The CDR3 spells CASSQDQDFAEKLFF. The DNA of the CDR3 is TGTGCCAGCAGCCAAGATCAGGATTTTGCGGAAAAACTGTTTTTT.